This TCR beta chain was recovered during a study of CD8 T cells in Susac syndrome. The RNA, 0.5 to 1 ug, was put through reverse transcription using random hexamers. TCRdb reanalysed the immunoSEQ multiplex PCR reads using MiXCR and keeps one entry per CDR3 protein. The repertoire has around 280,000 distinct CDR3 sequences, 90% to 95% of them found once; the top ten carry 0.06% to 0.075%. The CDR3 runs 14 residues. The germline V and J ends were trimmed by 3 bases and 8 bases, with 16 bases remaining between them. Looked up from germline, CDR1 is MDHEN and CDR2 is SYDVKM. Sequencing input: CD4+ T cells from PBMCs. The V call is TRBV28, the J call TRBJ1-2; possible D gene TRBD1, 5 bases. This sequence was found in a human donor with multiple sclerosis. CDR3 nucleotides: TGTGCCAGCAGTTTTTTGGTCGGGGCTCAGGGCTACACCTTC. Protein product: CASSFLVGAQGYTF.